The source of this T cell receptor (beta chain) is a study of OX40 agonist ivuxolimab in advanced cancers. With respect to the entire study: Ivuxolimab was a fully human IgG2 agonistic monoclonal antibody targeting the costimulatory receptor OX40 (CD134). Intravenous ivuxolimab was administered to patients every 2 weeks at six dose levels: 0.01, 0.1, 0.3, 1.5, 3 and 10 mg/kg. In the dose-escalation cohort, 82.7% of patients were male, and the mean age was approximately 64 years, with a range of roughly 20 to 85. Of the 52 patients in dose escalation, about 20 had hepatocellular carcinoma, about 15 had melanoma, 9 had renal cell carcinoma and 9 had head and neck cancer. The monotherapy dose-escalation portion (N of about 49 patients) of the phase I ivuxolimab trial is reported in the paper. Partial responses were achieved by three dose-escalation patients, of whom one had hepatocellular carcinoma and two had cutaneous melanoma. Peripheral TCRbeta sequencing was intended to test whether TCR sequence diversity was altered and clonal T-cell expansion was caused by ivuxolimab. Patients were allowed to have had prior anti-PD-1, anti-PD-L1 or anti-CTLA-4 therapy, and around 41% of the dose-escalation patients had previously received checkpoint inhibitors.

For this clone: Its antigen is unknown. No base quality information exists; no much larger clone differs at one position.

Reading from cysteine to phenylalanine, the CDR3 counts 12 amino acids. Solely the CDR3 DNA is kept, with 36 bases framed from the first base. Here V drops 7 bases and J drops 2 bases, and the junction holds 4 bases not matched to any gene. Based on the germline V gene, the CDR1 and CDR2 sequences are SQVTM and ANQGSEA. The trial excluded patients who had a history of autoimmune disease or who were on systemic immunosuppression. In every dose cohort, peripheral blood was drawn for TCR sequencing at baseline, cycle 4 day 1, and cycle 7 day 1. The samples were taken from a phase I, first-in-human, multicenter, open-label dose-escalation trial of ivuxolimab. Adults with locally advanced or metastatic head and neck squamous cell, hepatocellular, melanoma or renal cell carcinoma were enrolled in the trial. Before TCR sequencing, CD4+ and CD8+ T cells were separately sorted from peripheral blood. To sequence the TCRbeta CDR3 region, genomic DNA was isolated from the sorted cells. TCRbeta CDR3 regions were sequenced using the immunoSEQ Assay. This immuneACCESS table, as held by TCRdb, lists in-frame sequences with V and J called but not all clones. Of the missing ones, under half trace to an unresolved V gene in checked studies; the others have no known cause. Counted in this sample were tens of thousands of clones; about 87% of them appeared once. More than 1.5% of the sample comes from the top ten.

The research as a whole found: Low levels of normalized T-cell clonal expansion were also seen in some patients who did not respond. In the 0.1-3.0 mg/kg groups, partial responders had among the lowest normalized peripheral clonal expansion, particularly in CD8+ T cells. At doses from 0.1 to 3.0 mg/kg, clonal expansion was seen in both CD4+ and CD8+ blood T cells between baseline and week 6. Which antigens the clonally expanded peripheral T cells were specific for was not determined. On average, CD8+ T cells showed more expanded clones than CD4+ T cells after ivuxolimab.

This sequence uses TRBV29-1 and TRBJ2-7, with 8 central nucleotides matching TRBD2. The sequencing here drew on CD4+ or CD8+ T cells sorted from blood, taken in a trial of the OX40 agonist ivuxolimab. This sequence originates from an adult with an advanced solid tumor such as melanoma, head and neck, liver or kidney cancer. The sequence in DNA is TGCAGCGCCACTAGCGGCACCTACGAGCAGTACTTC. Translated, it reads CSATSGTYEQYF.